Presented here are 12 T cell receptor beta chains from one specimen sequenced in a study of cytotoxic CD8 clonotypes in ibrutinib-treated CLL. Here immunoSEQ multiplex PCR was the method, and the copy in TCRdb shows in-frame clones only, minus some. This sample has roughly 200,000 clones, with 79% found just once. The sample consisted of PBMCs, taken after 12 months of ibrutinib treatment. These TCRs come from a human donor with chronic lymphocytic leukemia.

The rearrangement links TRBV2 to TRBJ2-7; 9 nucleotides align to TRBD2. The CDR3 loop spans 14 amino acids. Germline V gene lookup returns CDR1 SNHLY and CDR2 FYNNEI. Trimming took 8 bases from V and 2 from J; bases not matched to a gene: 7. This CDR3 is CASVGASGAYEQYF. In DNA, the CDR3 is TGTGCCAGCGTTGGGGCTAGCGGGGCCTACGAGCAGTACTTC.

J is TRBJ1-5 and V is TRBV5-1, with a tentative D call TRBD1 (5 bases). This CDR3 has 14 amino acids. V was pared by 0 bases and J by 1 base, with 5 bases between. CDR1 is SGHRS and CDR2 is YFSETQ in the germline V gene. For the CDR3, the DNA is TGCGCCAGCAGCTTGGGACAGAGCAATCAGCCCCAGCATTTT. Residues: CASSLGQSNQPQHF.

V and J are TRBV2 and TRBJ2-1; possible D gene TRBD2, 6 bases. V lost 4 bases and J lost 7, with 14 bases in between. This CDR3 contains 14 residues. Germline V gives CDR1 SNHLY, CDR2 FYNNEI. The CDR3 spells CASSVEGSANEQFF. The DNA for the CDR3 is TGTGCCAGCAGTGTGGAGGGGTCAGCTAATGAGCAGTTCTTC.

The rearrangement joins TRBV2 to TRBJ2-1; D is perhaps TRBD2 (7 bases). The CDR3 runs 15 residues. Germline-derived CDR1 and CDR2 are SNHLY and FYNNEI. Trimming shortened V by 2 bases and J by 7 bases, and 15 bases separated the two germline ends. This CDR3 is CASSERGGAFNEQFF. In DNA, the CDR3 is TGTGCCAGCAGTGAACGAGGGGGGGCCTTTAATGAGCAGTTCTTC.

The chain links TRBV27 to TRBJ2-2; D may match TRBD1 or TRBD2 (6 bases each). The V and J ends lost 5 bases and 6 bases respectively, with 19 bases between them. The CDR3 consists of 16 residues. Looked up from germline, CDR1 is MNHEY and CDR2 is SMNVEV (reference sequence). CDR3 loop: CASSPLGGPLSGELFF. CDR3 nucleotides: TGTGCCAGCAGTCCCCTAGGGGGGCCCTTGTCCGGGGAGCTGTTTTTT.

The chain joins TRBV29-1 to TRBJ1-1; perhaps TRBD1 as D (5 bases). The CDR3 spans 11 residues. With 7 bases removed from V and 11 bases from J, the gap between germline ends came to 17 bases. Per the germline V gene, CDR1 is SQVTM and CDR2 is ANQGSEA. The DNA of the CDR3 is TGCAGCGCCGACAGCAGCGGTAGGGCTTTCTTT. Residues: CSADSSGRAFF.

The CDR3 here is CAISEPAGSYEQYF. Written as DNA, the CDR3 is TGTGCCATCAGTGAGCCAGCGGGATCCTACGAGCAGTACTTC. This chain joins TRBV10-3 and TRBJ2-7, with 7 bases identical to TRBD2. V gave up 2 bases and J gave up 1 base; unmatched junction bases: 2. This CDR3 spans 14 amino acids. CDR1 is ENHRY, CDR2 SYGVKD, per germline.

The chain has TRBV28 and TRBJ1-3; D unresolved. V lost 7 bases, J lost 7 bases, and 20 bases lay in between. Germline loops: CDR1 MDHEN, CDR2 SYDVKM. The CDR3 runs 15 residues. In DNA form, the CDR3 reads TGTGCCAGCAATCCTGTCACCGCTTTGTGGAACACCATATATTTT. The encoded protein is CASNPVTALWNTIYF. Combining the CDR3 with reference TRBV28 and TRBJ1-3 gives the whole variable domain DVKVTQSSRYLVKRTGEKVFLECVQDMDHENMFWYRQDPGLGLRLIYFSYDVKMKEKGDIPEGYSVSREKKERFSLILESASTNQTSMYLCASNPVTALWNTIYFGEGSWLTVV.

The chain carries TRBV27 and TRBJ2-3; 8 nucleotides line up with TRBD1. Germline CDR1 MNHEY, CDR2 SMNVEV (reference sequence). This CDR3 has 17 amino acids. After removal of 6 bases from V and 4 bases from J, the junction contained 15 bases not matched to a gene. CDR3 sequence (DNA): TGTGCCAGCAGCCCAACAGGGGGAGGTTGGGGGTCAGATACGCAGTATTTT. This translates into CASSPTGGGWGSDTQYF.

This clone was observed once. The V and J genes are TRBV7-3 and TRBJ2-7, with D unclear. V lost 8 bases and J 3 bases, leaving 8 bases between the germline ends. The CDR3 totals 11 residues. From germline, CDR1 is SGHTA and CDR2 FQGTGA. Here the CDR3 DNA reads TGTGCCAGCGCTTGGGGCTACGAGCAGTACTTC. Its translation: CASAWGYEQYF.

The chain recombines TRBV6-4 with TRBJ1-2; D is unresolved. V shed 0 bases and J shed 4 bases, with 15 bases lying between them. From germline, CDR1 is MRHNA and CDR2 SNTAGT. The CDR3 length is 16 residues. The CDR3 DNA reads TGTGCCAGCAGTGACTCGAGTCGGGCGGACTTCTATGGCTACACCTTC. As protein: CASSDSSRADFYGYTF.

This sequence joins TRBV30 and TRBJ2-7, with D possibly being TRBD2 (6 bases). The CDR3 loop spans 13 amino acids. Trimming took 1 base from V and 6 from J, leaving 13 bases between them. The germline CDR1 and CDR2 sequences are GTSNPN and SVGIG (reference sequence). CDR3 amino acids: CAWSGSGRPEQYF. CDR3 nucleotides: TGTGCCTGGAGTGGTAGCGGCAGACCCGAGCAGTACTTC.